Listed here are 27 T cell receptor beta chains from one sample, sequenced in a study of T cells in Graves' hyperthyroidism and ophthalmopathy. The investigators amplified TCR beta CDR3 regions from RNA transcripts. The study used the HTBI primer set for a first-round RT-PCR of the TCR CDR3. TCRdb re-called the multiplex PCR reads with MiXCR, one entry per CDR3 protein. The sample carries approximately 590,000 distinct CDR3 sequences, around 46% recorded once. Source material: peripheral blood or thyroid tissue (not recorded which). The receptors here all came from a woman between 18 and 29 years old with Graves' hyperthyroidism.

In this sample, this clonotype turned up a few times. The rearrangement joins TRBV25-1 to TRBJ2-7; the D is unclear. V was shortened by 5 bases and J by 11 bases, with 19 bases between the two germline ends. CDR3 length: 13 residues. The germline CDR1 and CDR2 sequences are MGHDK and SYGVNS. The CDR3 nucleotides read TGTGCCAGCAGTTTAGGCCGCGCGCCGGCGGAGTACTTC. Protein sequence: CASSLGRAPAEYF.

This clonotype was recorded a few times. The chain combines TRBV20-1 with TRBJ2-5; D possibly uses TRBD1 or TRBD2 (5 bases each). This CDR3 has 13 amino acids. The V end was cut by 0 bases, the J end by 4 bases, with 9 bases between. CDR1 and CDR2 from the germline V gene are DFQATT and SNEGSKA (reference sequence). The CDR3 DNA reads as TGCAGTGCTAGAGATCGGGGCGTAGAGACCCAGTACTTC. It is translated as CSARDRGVETQYF.

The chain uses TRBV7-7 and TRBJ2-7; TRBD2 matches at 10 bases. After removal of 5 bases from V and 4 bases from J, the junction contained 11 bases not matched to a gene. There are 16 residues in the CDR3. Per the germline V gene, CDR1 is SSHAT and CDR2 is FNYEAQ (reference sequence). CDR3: CASSQDRLAGAYEQYF. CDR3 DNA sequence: TGTGCCAGCAGCCAAGATCGGCTAGCGGGAGCGTACGAGCAGTACTTC.

CDR3 protein: CSVETAEAFF. CDR3 in DNA: TGCAGCGTTGAAACAGCCGAAGCTTTCTTT. This rearrangement joins TRBV29-1 to TRBJ1-1; D is undetermined. Germline CDR1 and CDR2: SQVTM and ANQGSEA. V lost 2 bases, J lost 8 bases, and 6 bases lay in between. The CDR3 contains 10 residues. The full variable domain, its missing parts supplied by reference TRBV29-1 and TRBJ1-1, is SAVISQKPSRDICQRGTSLTIQCQVDSQVTMMFWYRQQPGQSLTLIATANQGSEATYESGFVIDKFPISRPNLTFSTLTVSNMSPEDSSIYLCSVETAEAFFGQGTRLTVV.

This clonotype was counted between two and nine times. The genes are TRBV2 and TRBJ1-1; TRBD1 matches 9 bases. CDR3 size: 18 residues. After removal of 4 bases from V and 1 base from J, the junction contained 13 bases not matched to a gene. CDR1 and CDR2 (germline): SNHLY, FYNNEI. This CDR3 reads CASSGSKQGALANTEAFF. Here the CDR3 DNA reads TGTGCCAGCAGTGGGTCAAAACAGGGGGCGCTTGCGAACACTGAAGCTTTCTTT.

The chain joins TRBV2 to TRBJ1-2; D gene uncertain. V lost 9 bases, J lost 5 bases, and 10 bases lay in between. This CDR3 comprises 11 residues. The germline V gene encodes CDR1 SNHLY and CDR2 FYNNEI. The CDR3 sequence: CARISIYGYTF. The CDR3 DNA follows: TGTGCCAGAATCTCGATTTATGGCTACACCTTC.

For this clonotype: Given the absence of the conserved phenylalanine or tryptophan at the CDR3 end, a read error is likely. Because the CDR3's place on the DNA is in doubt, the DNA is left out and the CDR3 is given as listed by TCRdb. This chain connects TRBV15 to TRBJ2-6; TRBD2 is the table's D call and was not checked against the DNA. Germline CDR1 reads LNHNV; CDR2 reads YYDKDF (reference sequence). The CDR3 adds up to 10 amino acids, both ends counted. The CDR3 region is CATSREGLNY.

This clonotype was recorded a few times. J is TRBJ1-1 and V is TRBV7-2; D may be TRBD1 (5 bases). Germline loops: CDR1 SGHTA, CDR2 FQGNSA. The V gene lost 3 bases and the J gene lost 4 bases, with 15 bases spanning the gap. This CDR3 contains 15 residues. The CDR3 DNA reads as TGTGCCAGCAGCTTTTTCGGGGGGACGAGCACTGAAGCTTTCTTT. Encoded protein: CASSFFGGTSTEAFF.

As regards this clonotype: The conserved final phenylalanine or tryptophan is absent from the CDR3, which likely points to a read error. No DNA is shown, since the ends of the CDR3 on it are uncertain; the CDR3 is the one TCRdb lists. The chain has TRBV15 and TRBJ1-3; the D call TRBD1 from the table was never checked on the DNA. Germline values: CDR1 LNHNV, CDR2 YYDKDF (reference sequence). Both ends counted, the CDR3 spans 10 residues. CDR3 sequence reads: CATSRGTGRT.

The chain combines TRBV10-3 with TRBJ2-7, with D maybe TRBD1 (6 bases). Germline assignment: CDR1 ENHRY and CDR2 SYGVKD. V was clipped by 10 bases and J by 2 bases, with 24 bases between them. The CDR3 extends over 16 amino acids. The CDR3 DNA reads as TGTGCCAGTAGTCGACATGGACAGTCGACCCCCTACGAGCAGTACTTC. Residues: CASSRHGQSTPYEQYF.

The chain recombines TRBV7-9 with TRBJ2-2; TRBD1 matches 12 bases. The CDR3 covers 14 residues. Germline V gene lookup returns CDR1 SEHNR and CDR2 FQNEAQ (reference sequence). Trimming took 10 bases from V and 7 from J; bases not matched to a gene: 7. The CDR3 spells CATQGQGAVGELFF. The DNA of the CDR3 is TGTGCCACCCAGGGACAGGGGGCGGTCGGGGAGCTGTTTTTT.

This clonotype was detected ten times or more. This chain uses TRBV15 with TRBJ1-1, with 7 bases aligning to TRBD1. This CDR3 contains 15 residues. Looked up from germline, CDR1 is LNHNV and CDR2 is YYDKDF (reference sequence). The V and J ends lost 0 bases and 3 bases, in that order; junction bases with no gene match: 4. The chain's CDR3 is CATSREDRRDTEAFF. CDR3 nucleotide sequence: TGTGCCACCAGCAGAGAGGACAGGCGGGACACTGAAGCTTTCTTT.

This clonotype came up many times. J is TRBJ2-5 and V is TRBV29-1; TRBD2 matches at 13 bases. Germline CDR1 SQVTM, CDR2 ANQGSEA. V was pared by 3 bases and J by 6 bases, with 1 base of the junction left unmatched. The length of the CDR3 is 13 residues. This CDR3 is CSVETSGRKTQYF. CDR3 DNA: TGCAGCGTTGAGACTAGCGGGAGGAAGACCCAGTACTTC.

The CDR3 protein is CAISESTMKGPPNYGYTF. In DNA form, the CDR3 reads TGTGCCATCAGTGAGTCTACCATGAAAGGCCCACCTAACTATGGCTACACCTTC. The chain recombines TRBV10-3 with TRBJ1-2; D not certain. The germline CDR1 and CDR2 sequences are ENHRY and SYGVKD. The CDR3 spans 18 residues. Trimming took 0 bases from V and 0 from J, leaving 17 bases between them.

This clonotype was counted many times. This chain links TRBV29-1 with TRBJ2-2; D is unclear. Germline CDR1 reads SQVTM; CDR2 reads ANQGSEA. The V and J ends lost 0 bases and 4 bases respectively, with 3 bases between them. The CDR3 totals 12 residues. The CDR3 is CSVEEVTGELFF. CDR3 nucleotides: TGCAGCGTTGAAGAGGTCACCGGGGAGCTGTTTTTT.

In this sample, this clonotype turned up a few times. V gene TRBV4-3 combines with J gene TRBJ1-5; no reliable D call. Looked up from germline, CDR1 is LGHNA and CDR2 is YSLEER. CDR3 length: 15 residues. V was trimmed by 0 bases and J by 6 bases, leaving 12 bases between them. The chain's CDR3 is CASSQDTGSSQPQHF. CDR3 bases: TGCGCCAGCAGCCAAGATACTGGTTCGAGTCAGCCCCAGCATTTT.

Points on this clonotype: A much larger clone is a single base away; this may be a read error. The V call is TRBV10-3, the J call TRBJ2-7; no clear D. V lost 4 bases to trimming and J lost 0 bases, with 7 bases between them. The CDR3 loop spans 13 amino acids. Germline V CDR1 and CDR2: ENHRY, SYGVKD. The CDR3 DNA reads TGTGCCATCAGTGGCGATAGCTCCTACGAGCAGTACTTC. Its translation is CAISGDSSYEQYF.

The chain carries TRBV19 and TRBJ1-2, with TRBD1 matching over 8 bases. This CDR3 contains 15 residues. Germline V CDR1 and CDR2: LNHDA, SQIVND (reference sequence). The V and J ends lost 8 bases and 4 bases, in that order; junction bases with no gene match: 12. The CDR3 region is CASQIPAGGSYGYTF. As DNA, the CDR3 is TGTGCCAGTCAAATCCCCGCAGGGGGCAGCTATGGCTACACCTTC.

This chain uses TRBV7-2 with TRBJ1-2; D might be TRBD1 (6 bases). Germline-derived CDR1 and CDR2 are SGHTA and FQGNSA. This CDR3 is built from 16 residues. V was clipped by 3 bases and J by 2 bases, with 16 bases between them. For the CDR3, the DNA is TGTGCCAGCAGCTTGACAGGAGCATTGGGGAACTATGGCTACACCTTC. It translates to CASSLTGALGNYGYTF.

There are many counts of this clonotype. DNA of the CDR3: TGTGCCAGCAGCTTAGACGGGACGGCCCTTTATGGCTACACCTTC. This sequence encodes CASSLDGTALYGYTF. The V call is TRBV7-8, the J call TRBJ1-2; tentative D call: TRBD1 (5 bases). The V end lost 1 base, the J end lost 5 bases, and 14 bases lay between the germline ends. Germline V gene data show CDR1 as SGHVS and CDR2 as FQNEAQ. The length of the CDR3 is 15 residues.

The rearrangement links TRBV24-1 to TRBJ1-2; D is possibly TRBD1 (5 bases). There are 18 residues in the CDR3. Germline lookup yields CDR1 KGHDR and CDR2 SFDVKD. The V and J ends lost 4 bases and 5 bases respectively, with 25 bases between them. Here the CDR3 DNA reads TGTGCCACCAGTGAGTTGCCAGGACTAGGGGTCTTCGGTTATGGCTACACCTTC. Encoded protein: CATSELPGLGVFGYGYTF.

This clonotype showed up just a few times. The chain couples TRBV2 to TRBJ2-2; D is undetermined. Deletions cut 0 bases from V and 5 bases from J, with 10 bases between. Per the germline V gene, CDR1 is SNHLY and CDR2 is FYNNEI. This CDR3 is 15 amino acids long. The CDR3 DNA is TGTGCCAGCAGTGAAGCGCCCCAGTATACCGGGGAGCTGTTTTTT. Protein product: CASSEAPQYTGELFF.

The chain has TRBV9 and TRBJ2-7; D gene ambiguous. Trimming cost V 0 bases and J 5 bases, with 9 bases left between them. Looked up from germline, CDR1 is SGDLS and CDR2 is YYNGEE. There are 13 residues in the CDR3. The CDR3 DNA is TGTGCCAGCAGCGTAGAATATAAGGACGAGCAGTACTTC. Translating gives CASSVEYKDEQYF.

The CDR3 DNA reads TGTGCCAGCAGCTTGGAGTACTCGGGGCCCGGCAAAGAGACCCAGTACTTC. Its protein is CASSLEYSGPGKETQYF. The V call is TRBV5-4, the J call TRBJ2-5; D possibly uses TRBD1 or TRBD2 (5 bases each). The length of the CDR3 is 17 residues. V lost 0 bases to trimming and J lost 3 bases, with 18 bases between them. The germline V gene encodes CDR1 SGHNT and CDR2 YYREEE (reference sequence).

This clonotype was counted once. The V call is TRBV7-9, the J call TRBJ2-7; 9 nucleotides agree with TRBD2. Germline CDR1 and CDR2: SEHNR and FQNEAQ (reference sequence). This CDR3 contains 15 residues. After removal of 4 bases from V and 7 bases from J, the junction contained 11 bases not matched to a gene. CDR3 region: CASSSRDSGSGEQYF. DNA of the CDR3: TGTGCCAGCAGCTCGCGGGATAGCGGGAGTGGTGAGCAGTACTTC. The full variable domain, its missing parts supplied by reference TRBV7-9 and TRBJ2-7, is DTGVSQNPRHKITKRGQNVTFRCDPISEHNRLYWYRQTLGQGPEFLTYFQNEAQLEKSRLLSDRFSAERPKGSFSTLEIQRTEQGDSAMYLCASSSRDSGSGEQYFGPGTRLTVT.

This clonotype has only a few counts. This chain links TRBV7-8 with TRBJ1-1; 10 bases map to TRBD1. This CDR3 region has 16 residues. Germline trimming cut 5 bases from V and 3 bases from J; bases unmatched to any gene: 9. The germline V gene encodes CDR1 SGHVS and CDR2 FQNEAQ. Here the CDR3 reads CASSKRRQGAYTEAFF. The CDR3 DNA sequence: TGTGCCAGCAGCAAGAGGAGACAGGGGGCTTACACTGAAGCTTTCTTT.

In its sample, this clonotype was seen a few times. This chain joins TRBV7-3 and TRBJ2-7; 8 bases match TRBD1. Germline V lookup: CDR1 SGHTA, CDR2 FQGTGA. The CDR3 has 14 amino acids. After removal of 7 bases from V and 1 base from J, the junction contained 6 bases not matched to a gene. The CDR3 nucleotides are TGTGCCAGCAAGTCGACAGGGGAATCCTACGAGCAGTACTTC. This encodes CASKSTGESYEQYF.